This TCR beta chain is drawn from a study of CD8+CD57+ T cells in acquired aplastic anemia. With 3 bases removed from V and 11 bases from J, the gap between germline ends came to 14 bases. The CDR3 covers 14 residues. The germline V gene encodes CDR1 SEHNR and CDR2 FQNEAQ (reference sequence). The template used for profiling TCR beta VDJ and CDR3 was genomic DNA. One entry per CDR3 protein, called by TCRdb with MiXCR from the reads. Among 200,000 or so distinct CDR3 sequences listed, under 50% were seen once. Flow cytometry had shown expanded CD8+CD57+ cells in the patients chosen for sequencing. Diagnosis of severe acquired aplastic anemia applied to all patients. Receipt of therapy had not occurred in any patient by the time of blood sampling. Study results and limitations: Controls did not differ significantly from patients in CD8+ Simpson's diversity.

Concerning this clonotype itself: The antigen is unknown.

Sample: sorted CD4+, CD8+, or CD8+CD57+ T cells (not recorded which) from PBMCs. The V gene is TRBV7-9, the J gene TRBJ1-6; tentative D call: TRBD1 (6 bases). The sequence derives from a human donor with aplastic anemia. CDR3 protein: CASSFGDAGAPLHF. CDR3 DNA sequence: TGTGCCAGCAGCTTCGGGGACGCAGGGGCACCCCTCCACTTT.